Listed below are T cell receptor beta chains from one sample, sequenced in a study of cytomegalovirus exposure and HLA in healthy donors. Data came from immunoSEQ multiplex PCR; TCRdb stores just in-frame clones and leaves some out. Its listing shows about 200,000 clones. Specimen: PBMCs. These TCRs come from a woman aged 25 to 39 in good health and CMV-seropositive. Each CDR3 is given with its conserved first and last residue. The D gene is left open where the match is weak.

d_call j_call v_call cdr3_aa cdr3_nt
- TRBJ1-1 TRBV7-9 CASSSRQSTEAFF TGTGCCAGCAGCTCAAGACAGTCGACAGAGGCTTTCTTT
- TRBJ1-2 TRBV18 CACSPRAKGRNGYTF TGTGCCTGCTCACCACGGGCGAAGGGGCGGAATGGCTACACCTTC
- TRBJ1-5 TRBV30 CAWSFPWRIGNQPQHF TGTGCCTGGAGTTTTCCCTGGAGGATTGGCAATCAGCCCCAGCATTTT
TRBD1 TRBJ2-7 TRBV4-2 CASRWGQGGYEQYF TGTGCCAGCCGGTGGGGACAGGGGGGCTACGAGCAGTACTTC
TRBD1 TRBJ1-1 TRBV28 CASIPYRDRVTMNTEAFF TGTGCCAGCATTCCTTACCGGGACAGGGTCACTATGAACACTGAAGCTTTCTTT
TRBD1 TRBJ1-2 TRBV7-2 CASSLRTGGHYYGYTF TGTGCCAGCAGCCTGCGGACAGGGGGCCATTACTATGGCTACACCTTC
- TRBJ2-3 TRBV6-5 CASSYLRRDTQYF TGTGCCAGCAGTTACTTAAGGCGGGATACGCAGTATTTT
TRBD1 TRBJ2-3 TRBV4-2 CASSQDLGQGARWDTQYF TGTGCCAGCAGCCAAGATTTGGGACAGGGGGCCCGGTGGGATACGCAGTATTTT
- TRBJ2-7 TRBV6-5 CASSYIPGFSEQYF TGTGCCAGCAGTTACATTCCAGGGTTTTCCGAGCAGTACTTC
- TRBJ1-5 TRBV7-8 CASSLARGWGSNQPQHF TGTGCCAGCAGCTTAGCGCGGGGGTGGGGGAGCAATCAGCCCCAGCATTTT
TRBD2 TRBJ2-5 TRBV9 CASSVYRGGQETQYF TGTGCCAGCAGCGTATACCGCGGGGGGCAAGAGACCCAGTACTTC
- TRBJ1-2 TRBV5-1 CASSLGAYGYTF TGCGCCAGCAGTTTGGGGGCGTATGGCTACACCTTC
TRBD2 TRBJ2-1 TRBV27 CASSRLLAGGKNEQFF TGTGCCAGCAGTCGCTTACTAGCGGGAGGCAAAAATGAGCAGTTCTTC
- TRBJ1-1 TRBV6-1 CASSKWEGPEAFF TGTGCCAGCAGTAAATGGGAGGGGCCGGAAGCTTTCTTT
- TRBJ1-4 TRBV6-5 CASGQVSTNEKLFF TGTGCCAGCGGACAAGTCTCAACTAATGAAAAACTGTTTTTT
TRBD1 TRBJ2-1 TRBV28 CASSVWTGNEQFF TGTGCCAGCAGTGTCTGGACAGGGAATGAGCAGTTCTTC
TRBD1 TRBJ1-1 TRBV28 CASRGQGARMNTEAFF TGTGCCAGCAGGGGACAGGGGGCGAGGATGAACACTGAAGCTTTCTTT
- TRBJ1-5 TRBV4-1 CASSQSGSPPNQPQHF TGCGCCAGCAGCCAGTCCGGGAGTCCCCCGAATCAGCCCCAGCATTTT
- TRBJ2-2 TRBV11-2 CASSSPSGTGELFF TGTGCCAGCAGCAGCCCCTCGGGCACCGGGGAGCTGTTTTTT
TRBD1 TRBJ2-2 TRBV4-1 CASSHPGTGRGLNTGELFF TGCGCCAGCAGCCACCCAGGGACAGGCAGGGGCCTGAACACCGGGGAGCTGTTTTTT
- TRBJ2-6 TRBV7-9 CASSFQGPVIPSGANVLTF TGTGCCAGCAGCTTTCAGGGGCCCGTGATCCCCTCTGGGGCCAACGTCCTGACTTTC
- TRBJ2-3 TRBV7-2 CASSWEGADTQYF TGTGCCAGCTCTTGGGAAGGGGCAGATACGCAGTATTTT
- TRBJ2-6 TRBV9 CASSVEGNSGANVLTF TGTGCCAGCAGCGTAGAGGGGAACTCTGGGGCCAACGTCCTGACTTTC
TRBD1 TRBJ1-4 TRBV6-5 CASSLLRGRREKLFF TGTGCCAGCAGTCTCCTCAGGGGGCGTAGGGAAAAACTGTTTTTT
TRBD1 TRBJ2-7 TRBV15 CATSRTGARSYEQYF TGTGCCACCAGCAGGACAGGGGCTAGGTCCTACGAGCAGTACTTC
- TRBJ2-6 TRBV4-1 CASSQVPSSSGANVLTF TGCGCCAGCAGCCAAGTGCCTTCCAGCTCTGGGGCCAACGTCCTGACTTTC
TRBD2 TRBJ2-7 TRBV7-2 CASSATGGSTSGRGNEQYF TGTGCCAGCAGCGCGACAGGGGGGTCGACTAGCGGGAGGGGAAACGAGCAGTACTTC
- TRBJ1-3 TRBV6-1 CASTSGDSGNTIYF TGTGCCAGCACAAGCGGAGACTCTGGAAACACCATATATTTT
TRBD1 TRBJ2-1 TRBV19 CASSLRDRPYDEQFF TGTGCCAGTAGTCTCCGGGACAGACCTTACGATGAGCAGTTCTTC
- TRBJ2-1 TRBV7-9 CASSLGGHNEQFF TGTGCCAGCAGCTTAGGAGGGCACAATGAGCAGTTCTTC
- TRBJ1-1 TRBV2 CASCAGFRTEAFF TGTGCCAGCTGTGCCGGATTCAGGACTGAAGCTTTCTTT
- TRBJ2-1 TRBV7-6 CASTLDRSSYNEQFF TGTGCCAGCACGCTCGACAGGAGCTCCTACAATGAGCAGTTCTTC
- TRBJ1-1 TRBV11-2 CASRRNRDTEAFF TGTGCCAGCAGACGGAACAGGGACACTGAAGCTTTCTTT
- TRBJ1-1 TRBV12-5 CASGLTIGQEAFF TGTGCTAGTGGTTTGACAATAGGACAGGAAGCTTTCTTT
- TRBJ2-3 TRBV5-6 CASSLGTNTDTQYF TGTGCCAGCAGCTTGGGGACTAACACAGATACGCAGTATTTT
- TRBJ1-4 TRBV18 CASSPLQGYNEKLFF TGTGCCAGCTCACCACTCCAGGGTTATAATGAAAAACTGTTTTTT
TRBD2 TRBJ2-1 TRBV10-3 CAISVSGSADNEQFF TGTGCCATCAGTGTAAGCGGGAGCGCGGATAATGAGCAGTTCTTC
TRBD1 TRBJ1-2 TRBV6-1 CASSESAGGNYGYTF TGTGCCAGCAGTGAAAGTGCAGGGGGCAACTATGGCTACACCTTC
TRBD1 TRBJ2-1 TRBV7-2 CASSFPGGGGDEQFF TGTGCCAGCAGCTTCCCAGGGGGCGGAGGTGATGAGCAGTTCTTC
TRBD1 TRBJ1-4 TRBV9 CASSSPGQGRFDEKLFF TGTGCCAGCAGCTCACCGGGACAGGGAAGGTTCGATGAAAAACTGTTTTTT
TRBD1 TRBJ2-5 TRBV15 CATSRDRDRGETQYF TGTGCCACCAGCAGAGATAGGGACAGGGGAGAGACCCAGTACTTC
TRBD2 TRBJ2-3 TRBV5-4 CASSLGLAGGGSDTQYF TGTGCCAGCAGCTTAGGACTAGCGGGGGGGGGCTCAGATACGCAGTATTTT
- TRBJ2-7 TRBV5-6 CASSLATNYEQYF TGTGCCAGCAGCTTGGCTACGAACTACGAGCAGTACTTC
- TRBJ2-2 TRBV28 CASSFNGLGGELFF TGTGCCAGCAGTTTCAACGGGTTGGGCGGGGAGCTGTTTTTT
TRBD1 TRBJ1-5 TRBV18 CASSQGQTQPQHF TGTGCCAGCTCACAGGGACAGACACAGCCCCAGCATTTT
- TRBJ2-2 TRBV5-5 CASSLASGGELFF TGTGCCAGCAGCTTGGCCTCGGGCGGGGAGCTGTTTTTT
- TRBJ1-3 TRBV6-1 CASRIEPGGNTIYF TGTGCCAGCCGTATCGAACCAGGTGGAAACACCATATATTTT
TRBD1 TRBJ2-7 TRBV18 CASSPGQGIPYEQYF TGTGCCAGCTCACCAGGACAGGGGATCCCTTATGAGCAGTACTTC
TRBD2 TRBJ2-5 TRBV7-2 CASSLLSGGRGGLEQYF TGTGCCAGCAGCTTACTTAGCGGGGGGAGGGGAGGATTGGAGCAGTACTTC
- TRBJ1-1 TRBV19 CASSLPLDRLNTEAFF TGTGCCAGTAGTCTCCCTTTAGACAGGCTGAACACTGAAGCTTTCTTT
TRBD2 TRBJ2-1 TRBV7-7 CASSLGERGAGEQFF TGTGCCAGCAGCTTAGGAGAGCGGGGGGCGGGTGAGCAGTTCTTC
- TRBJ2-3 TRBV27 CASSPSSDTQYF TGTGCCAGCAGTCCCTCCTCAGATACGCAGTATTTT
- TRBJ2-3 TRBV5-4 CASSLAGETDTQYF TGTGCCAGCAGCTTGGCCGGGGAAACAGATACGCAGTATTTT
- TRBJ2-7 TRBV11-3 CASSFGLAHEQYF TGTGCCAGCAGCTTTGGACTCGCCCACGAGCAGTACTTC
TRBD1 TRBJ2-1 TRBV6-5 CASSYRGQYNEQFF TGTGCCAGCAGTTACCGGGGACAGTACAATGAGCAGTTCTTC
TRBD1 TRBJ1-5 TRBV5-1 CASSLGQGDNQPQHF TGCGCCAGCAGCTTGGGACAGGGTGACAATCAGCCCCAGCATTTT